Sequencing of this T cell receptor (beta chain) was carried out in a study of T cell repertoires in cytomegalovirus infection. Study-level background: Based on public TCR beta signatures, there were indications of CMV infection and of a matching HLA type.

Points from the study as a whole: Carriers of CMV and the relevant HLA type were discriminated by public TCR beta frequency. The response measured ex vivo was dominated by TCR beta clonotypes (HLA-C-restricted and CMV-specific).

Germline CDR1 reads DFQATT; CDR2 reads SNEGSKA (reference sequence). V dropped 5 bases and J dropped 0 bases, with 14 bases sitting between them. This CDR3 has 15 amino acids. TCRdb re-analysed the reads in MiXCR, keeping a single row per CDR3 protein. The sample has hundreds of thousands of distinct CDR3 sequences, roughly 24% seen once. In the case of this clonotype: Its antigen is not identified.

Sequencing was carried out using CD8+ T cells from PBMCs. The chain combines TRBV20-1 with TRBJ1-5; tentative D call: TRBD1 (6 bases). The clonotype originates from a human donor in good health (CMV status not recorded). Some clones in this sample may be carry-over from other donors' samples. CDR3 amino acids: CSALIRGLSNQPQHF. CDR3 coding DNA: TGCAGTGCTCTGATACGGGGGCTTAGCAATCAGCCCCAGCATTTT.